This T cell receptor beta chain came from a study of blood T cell repertoires in COVID-19. About the research overall: From T cells, B-cell-depleted T cells, or PBMCs came the material, which was cDNA or gDNA.

Study processing details: Reference gene primer amplification gave nucleated cell count estimates. Data came from immunoSEQ multiplex PCR; TCRdb stores just in-frame clones and leaves some out. V, J and clone size were drawn from that table, and D and trimming were deduced from the DNA. The sample holds 160,000 or so clones, more than 80% seen once. The trim removed 1 base at V and 8 bases at J, leaving 13 bases unmatched. In germline, CDR1 is LGHDT, CDR2 YNNKEL (reference sequence). CDR3 length: 18 amino acids. The clonotype originates from a middle-aged woman with acute or convalescent COVID-19. Material: peripheral blood. This sequence joins TRBV3-1 (or the pseudogene TRBV3-2) and TRBJ1-3, with 11 bases fitting TRBD1. The CDR3 coding sequence is TGTGCCAGCAGCCAAGGTTGGACAGGGGGCGATTTTGTGGACACCATATATTTT. Translating gives CASSQGWTGGDFVDTIYF.